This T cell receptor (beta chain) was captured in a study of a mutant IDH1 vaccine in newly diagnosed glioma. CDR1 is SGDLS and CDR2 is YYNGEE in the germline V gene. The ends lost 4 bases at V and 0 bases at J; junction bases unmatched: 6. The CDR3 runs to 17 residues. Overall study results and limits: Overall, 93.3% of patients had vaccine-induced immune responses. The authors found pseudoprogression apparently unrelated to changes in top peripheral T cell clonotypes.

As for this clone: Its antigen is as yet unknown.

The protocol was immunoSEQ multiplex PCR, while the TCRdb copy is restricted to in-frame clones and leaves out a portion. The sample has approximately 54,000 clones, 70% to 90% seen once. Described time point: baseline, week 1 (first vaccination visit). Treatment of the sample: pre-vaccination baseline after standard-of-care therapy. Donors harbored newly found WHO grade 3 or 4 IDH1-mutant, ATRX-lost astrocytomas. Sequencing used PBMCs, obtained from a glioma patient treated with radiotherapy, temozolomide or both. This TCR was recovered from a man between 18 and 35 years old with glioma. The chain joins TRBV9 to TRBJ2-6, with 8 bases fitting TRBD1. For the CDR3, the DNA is TGTGCCAGCAGCCCCGGGACAGGTAGCTCTGGGGCCAACGTCCTGACTTTC. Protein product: CASSPGTGSSGANVLTF.